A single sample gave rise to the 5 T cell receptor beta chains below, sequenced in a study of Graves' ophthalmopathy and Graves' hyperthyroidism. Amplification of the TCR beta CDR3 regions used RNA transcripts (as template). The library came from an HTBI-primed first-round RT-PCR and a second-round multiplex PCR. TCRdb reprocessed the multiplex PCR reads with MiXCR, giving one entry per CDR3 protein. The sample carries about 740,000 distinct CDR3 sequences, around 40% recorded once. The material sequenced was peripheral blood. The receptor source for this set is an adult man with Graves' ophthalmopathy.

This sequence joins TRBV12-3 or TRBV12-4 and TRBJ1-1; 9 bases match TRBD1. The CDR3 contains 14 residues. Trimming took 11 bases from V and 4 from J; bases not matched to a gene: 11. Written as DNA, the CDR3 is TGTGCCGGCACCCCGACAGGGGGTTTCACTGAAGCTTTCTTT. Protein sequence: CAGTPTGGFTEAFF.

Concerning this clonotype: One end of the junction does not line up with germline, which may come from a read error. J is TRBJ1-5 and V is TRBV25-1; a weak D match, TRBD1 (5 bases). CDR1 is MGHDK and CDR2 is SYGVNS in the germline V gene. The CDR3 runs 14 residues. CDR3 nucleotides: TGTGCCGGCAGTTTACAACAGGAGGTTCAGCCCCAGCATTTT. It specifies CAGSLQQEVQPQHF.

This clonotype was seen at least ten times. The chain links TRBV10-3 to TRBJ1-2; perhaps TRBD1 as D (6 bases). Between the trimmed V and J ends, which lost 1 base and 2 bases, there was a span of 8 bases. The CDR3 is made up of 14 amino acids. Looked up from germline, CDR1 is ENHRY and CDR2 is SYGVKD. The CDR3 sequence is CAISEWTVNYGYTF. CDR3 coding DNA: TGTGCCATCAGTGAGTGGACAGTAAACTATGGCTACACCTTC.

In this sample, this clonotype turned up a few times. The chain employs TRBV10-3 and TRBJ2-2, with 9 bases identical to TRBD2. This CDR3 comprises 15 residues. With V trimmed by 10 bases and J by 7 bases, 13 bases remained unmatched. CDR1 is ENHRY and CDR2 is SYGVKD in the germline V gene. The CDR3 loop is CATSDVTREGGELFF. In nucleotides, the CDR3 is TGTGCCACATCCGACGTTACGCGGGAGGGCGGGGAGCTGTTTTTT.

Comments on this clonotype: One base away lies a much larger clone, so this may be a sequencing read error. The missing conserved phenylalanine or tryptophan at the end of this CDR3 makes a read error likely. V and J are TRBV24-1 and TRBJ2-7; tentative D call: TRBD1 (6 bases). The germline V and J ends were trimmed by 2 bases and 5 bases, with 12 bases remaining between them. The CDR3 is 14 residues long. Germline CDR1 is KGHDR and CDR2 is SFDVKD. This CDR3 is CATSDSYRVNEQYL. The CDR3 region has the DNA TGTGCCACCAGTGATTCCTACAGGGTGAACGAGCAGTACCTC.